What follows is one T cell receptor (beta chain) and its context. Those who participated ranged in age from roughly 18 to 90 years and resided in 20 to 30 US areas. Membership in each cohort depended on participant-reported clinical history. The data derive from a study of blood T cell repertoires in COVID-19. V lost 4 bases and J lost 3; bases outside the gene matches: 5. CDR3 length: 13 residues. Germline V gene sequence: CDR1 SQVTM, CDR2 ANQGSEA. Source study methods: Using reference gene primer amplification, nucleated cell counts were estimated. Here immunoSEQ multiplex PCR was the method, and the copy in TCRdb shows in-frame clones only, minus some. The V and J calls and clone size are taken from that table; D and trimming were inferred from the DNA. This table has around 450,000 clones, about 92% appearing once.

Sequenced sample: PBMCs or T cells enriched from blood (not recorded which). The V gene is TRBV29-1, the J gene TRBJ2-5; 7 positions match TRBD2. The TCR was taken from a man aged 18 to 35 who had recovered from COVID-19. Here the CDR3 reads CSVGGGKKETQYF. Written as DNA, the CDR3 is TGCAGCGTTGGGGGGGGAAAGAAAGAGACCCAGTACTTC.